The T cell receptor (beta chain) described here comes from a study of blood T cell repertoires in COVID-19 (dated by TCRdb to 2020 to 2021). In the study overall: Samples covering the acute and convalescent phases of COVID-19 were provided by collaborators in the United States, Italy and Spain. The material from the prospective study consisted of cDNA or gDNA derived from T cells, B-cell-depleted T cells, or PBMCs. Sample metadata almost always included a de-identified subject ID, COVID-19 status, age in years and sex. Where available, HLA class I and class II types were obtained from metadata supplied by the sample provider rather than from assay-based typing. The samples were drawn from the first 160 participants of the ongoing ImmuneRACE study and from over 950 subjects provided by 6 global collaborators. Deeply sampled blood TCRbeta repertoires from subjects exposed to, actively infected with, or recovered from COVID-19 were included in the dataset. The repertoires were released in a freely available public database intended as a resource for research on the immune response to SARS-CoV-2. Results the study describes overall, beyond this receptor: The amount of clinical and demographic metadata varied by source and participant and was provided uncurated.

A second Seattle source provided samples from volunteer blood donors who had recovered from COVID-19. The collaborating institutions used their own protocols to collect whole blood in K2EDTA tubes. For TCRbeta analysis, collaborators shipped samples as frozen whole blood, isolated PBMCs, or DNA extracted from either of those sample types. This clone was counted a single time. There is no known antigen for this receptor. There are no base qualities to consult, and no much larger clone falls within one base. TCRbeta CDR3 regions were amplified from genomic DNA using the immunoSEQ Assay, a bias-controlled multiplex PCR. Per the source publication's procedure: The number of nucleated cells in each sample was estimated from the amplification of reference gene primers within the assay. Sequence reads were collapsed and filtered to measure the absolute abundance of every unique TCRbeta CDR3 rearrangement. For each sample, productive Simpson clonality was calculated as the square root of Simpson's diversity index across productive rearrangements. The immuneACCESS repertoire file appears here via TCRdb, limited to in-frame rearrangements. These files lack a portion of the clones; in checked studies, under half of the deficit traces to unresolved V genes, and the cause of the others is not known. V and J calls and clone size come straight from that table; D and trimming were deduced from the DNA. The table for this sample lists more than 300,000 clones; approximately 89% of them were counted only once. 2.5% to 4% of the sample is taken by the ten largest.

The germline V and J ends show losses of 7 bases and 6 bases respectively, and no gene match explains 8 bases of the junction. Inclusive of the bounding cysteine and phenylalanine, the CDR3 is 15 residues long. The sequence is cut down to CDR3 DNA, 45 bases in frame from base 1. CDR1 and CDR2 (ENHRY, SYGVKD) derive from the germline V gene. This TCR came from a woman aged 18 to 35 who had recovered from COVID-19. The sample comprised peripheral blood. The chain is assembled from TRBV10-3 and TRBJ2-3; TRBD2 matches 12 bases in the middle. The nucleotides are TGTGCCATCACCAAACTAGCGGGAGGTGTGGATACGCAGTATTTT. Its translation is CAITKLAGGVDTQYF.